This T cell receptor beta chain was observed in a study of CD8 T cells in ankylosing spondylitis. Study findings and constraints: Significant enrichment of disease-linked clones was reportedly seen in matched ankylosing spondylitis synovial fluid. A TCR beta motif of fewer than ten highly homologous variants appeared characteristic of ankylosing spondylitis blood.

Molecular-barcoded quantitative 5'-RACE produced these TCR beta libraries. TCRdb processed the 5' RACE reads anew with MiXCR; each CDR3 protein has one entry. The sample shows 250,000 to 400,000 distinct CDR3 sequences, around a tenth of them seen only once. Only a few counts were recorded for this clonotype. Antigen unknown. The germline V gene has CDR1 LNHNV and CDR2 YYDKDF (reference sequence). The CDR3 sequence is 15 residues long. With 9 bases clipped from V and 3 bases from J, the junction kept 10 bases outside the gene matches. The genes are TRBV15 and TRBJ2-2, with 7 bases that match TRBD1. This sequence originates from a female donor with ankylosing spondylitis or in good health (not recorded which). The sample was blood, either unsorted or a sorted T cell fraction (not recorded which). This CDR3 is CATSGGQLYTGELFF. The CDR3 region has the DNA TGTGCCACTAGTGGGGGACAGCTCTACACCGGGGAGCTGTTTTTT. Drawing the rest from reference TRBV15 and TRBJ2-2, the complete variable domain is DAMVIQNPRYQVTQFGKPVTLSCSQTLNHNVMYWYQQKSSQAPKLLFHYYDKDFNNEADTPDNFQSRRPNTSFCFLDIRSPGLGDTAMYLCATSGGQLYTGELFFGEGSRLTVL.